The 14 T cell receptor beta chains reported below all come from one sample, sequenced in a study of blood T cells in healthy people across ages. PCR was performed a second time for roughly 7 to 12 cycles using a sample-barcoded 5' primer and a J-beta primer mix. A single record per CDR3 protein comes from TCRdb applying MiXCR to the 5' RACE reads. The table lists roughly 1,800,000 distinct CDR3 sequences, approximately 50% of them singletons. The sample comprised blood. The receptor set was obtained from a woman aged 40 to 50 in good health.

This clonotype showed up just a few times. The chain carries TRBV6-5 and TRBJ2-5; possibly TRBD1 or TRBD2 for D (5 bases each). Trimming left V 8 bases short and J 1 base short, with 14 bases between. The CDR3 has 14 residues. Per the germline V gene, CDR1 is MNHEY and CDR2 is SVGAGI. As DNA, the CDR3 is TGTGCCAGCCGGGACCGCGGACGCCAAGAGACCCAGTACTTC. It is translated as CASRDRGRQETQYF.

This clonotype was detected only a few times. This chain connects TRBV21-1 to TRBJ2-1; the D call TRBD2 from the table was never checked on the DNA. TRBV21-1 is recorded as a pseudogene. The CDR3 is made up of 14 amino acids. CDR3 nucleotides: TGTGCCACCGGGCGGAGGGAAATTTTAAATGAGCAGTTCTTC. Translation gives CATGRREILNEQFF.

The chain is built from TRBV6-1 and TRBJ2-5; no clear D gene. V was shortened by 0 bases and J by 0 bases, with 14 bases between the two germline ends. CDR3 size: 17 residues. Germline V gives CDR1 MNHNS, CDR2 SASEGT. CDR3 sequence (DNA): TGTGCCAGCAGTGAAGCTTTTGGATTTCCGTACCAAGAGACCCAGTACTTC. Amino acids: CASSEAFGFPYQETQYF.

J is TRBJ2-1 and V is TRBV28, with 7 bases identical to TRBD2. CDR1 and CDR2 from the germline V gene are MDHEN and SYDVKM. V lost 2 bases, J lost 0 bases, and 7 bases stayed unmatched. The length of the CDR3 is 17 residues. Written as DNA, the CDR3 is TGTGCCAGCAGTTTAGGGGCGGGGAGGGGCTCCTACAATGAGCAGTTCTTC. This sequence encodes CASSLGAGRGSYNEQFF. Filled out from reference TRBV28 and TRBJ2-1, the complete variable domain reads DVKVTQSSRYLVKRTGEKVFLECVQDMDHENMFWYRQDPGLGLRLIYFSYDVKMKEKGDIPEGYSVSREKKERFSLILESASTNQTSMYLCASSLGAGRGSYNEQFFGPGTRLTVL.

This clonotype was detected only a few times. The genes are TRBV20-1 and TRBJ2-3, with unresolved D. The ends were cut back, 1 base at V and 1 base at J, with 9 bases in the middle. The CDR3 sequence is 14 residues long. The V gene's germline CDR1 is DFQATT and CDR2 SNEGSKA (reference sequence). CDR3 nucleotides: TGCAGTGCTAGAGTTCGGGCCCGCACAGATACGCAGTATTTT. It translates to CSARVRARTDTQYF.

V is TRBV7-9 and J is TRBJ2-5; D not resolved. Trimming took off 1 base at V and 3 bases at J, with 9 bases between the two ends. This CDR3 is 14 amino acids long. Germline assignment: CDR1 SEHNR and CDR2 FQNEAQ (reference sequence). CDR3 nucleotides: TGTGCCAGCAGCTTAGTGGCCAGAGAAGAGACCCAGTACTTC. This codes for CASSLVAREETQYF.

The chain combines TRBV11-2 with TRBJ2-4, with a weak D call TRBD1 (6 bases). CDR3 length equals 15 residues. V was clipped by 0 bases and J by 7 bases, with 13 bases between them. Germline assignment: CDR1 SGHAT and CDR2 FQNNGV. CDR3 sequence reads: CASSLDRGAWNIQYF. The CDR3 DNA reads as TGTGCCAGCAGCTTAGACAGGGGAGCGTGGAACATTCAGTACTTC.

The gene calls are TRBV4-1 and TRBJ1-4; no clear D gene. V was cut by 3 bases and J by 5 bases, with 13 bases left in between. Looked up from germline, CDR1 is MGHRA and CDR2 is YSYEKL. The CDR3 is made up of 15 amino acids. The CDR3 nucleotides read TGCGCCAGCAGCCACGAAGTACAAGGAAATGAAAAACTGTTTTTT. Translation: CASSHEVQGNEKLFF.

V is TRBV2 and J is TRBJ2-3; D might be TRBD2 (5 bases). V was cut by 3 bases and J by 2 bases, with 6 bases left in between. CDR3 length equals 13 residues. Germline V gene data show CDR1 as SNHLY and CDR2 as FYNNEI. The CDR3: CASSDGLTDTQYF. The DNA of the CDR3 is TGTGCCAGCAGTGATGGACTCACAGATACGCAGTATTTT.

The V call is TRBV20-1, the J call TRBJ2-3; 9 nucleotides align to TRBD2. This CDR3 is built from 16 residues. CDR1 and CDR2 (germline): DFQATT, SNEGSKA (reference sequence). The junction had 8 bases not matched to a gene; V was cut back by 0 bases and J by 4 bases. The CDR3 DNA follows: TGCAGTGCTAGAGAAGACGGGACTAGCAACGCAGATACGCAGTATTTT. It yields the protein CSAREDGTSNADTQYF.

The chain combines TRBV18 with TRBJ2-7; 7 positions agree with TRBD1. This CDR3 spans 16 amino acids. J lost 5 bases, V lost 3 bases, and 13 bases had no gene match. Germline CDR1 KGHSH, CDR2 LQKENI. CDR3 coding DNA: TGTGCCAGCTCACCCTCACAGGGGTCCATTAATAACGAGCAGTACTTC. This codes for CASSPSQGSINNEQYF.

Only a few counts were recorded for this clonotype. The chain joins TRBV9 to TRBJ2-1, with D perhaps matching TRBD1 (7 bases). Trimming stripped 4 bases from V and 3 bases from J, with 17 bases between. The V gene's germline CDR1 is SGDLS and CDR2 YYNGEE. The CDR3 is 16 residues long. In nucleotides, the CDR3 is TGTGCCAGCAGCCCAGGCGGGGACAGCTTCTACAATGAGCAGTTCTTC. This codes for CASSPGGDSFYNEQFF. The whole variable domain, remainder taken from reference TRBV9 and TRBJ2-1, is DSGVTQTPKHLITATGQRVTLRCSPRSGDLSVYWYQQSLDQGLQFLIQYYNGEERAKGNILERFSAQQFPDLHSELNLSSLELGDSALYFCASSPGGDSFYNEQFFGPGTRLTVL.

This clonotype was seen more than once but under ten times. CDR3 sequence reads: CSARLYGYTF. The CDR3 DNA is TGCAGTGCTAGGCTCTATGGCTACACCTTC. V is TRBV20-1 and J is TRBJ1-2; D gene unclear. Germline V gene sequence: CDR1 DFQATT, CDR2 SNEGSKA (reference sequence). V was pared by 3 bases and J by 4 bases, with 3 bases between. This CDR3 has 10 amino acids.

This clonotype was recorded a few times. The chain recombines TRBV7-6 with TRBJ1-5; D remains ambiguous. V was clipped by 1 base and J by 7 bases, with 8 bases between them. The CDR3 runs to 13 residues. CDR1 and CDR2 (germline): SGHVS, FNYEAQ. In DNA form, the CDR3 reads TGTGCCAGCAGCTTAGGGTTTGGGCAGCCCCAGCATTTT. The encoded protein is CASSLGFGQPQHF.